This TCR beta chain came from a study of T-cell reconstitution after alpha-beta-depleted transplantation in children. A TCRbeta library incorporating unique molecular identifiers was prepared. TCRdb redid the calling of the PCR reads with MiXCR, one entry per CDR3 protein. The data contain just under 350,000 distinct CDR3 sequences, 15% to 20% of them singletons. The TCR sequence derives from a male patient aged 2 to 9 who had a stem cell transplant for acute lymphoblastic leukemia, so the T cells may come from the graft donor. The sample in question was PBMCs, mostly from graft donor cells, obtained 360 days after TCRalphabeta/CD19-depleted stem cell transplant.

The CDR3 nucleotides are TGTGCCACCAGCAGAGGACTACGGTCAGATCATTCCTACAATGAGCAGTTCTTC. This sequence encodes CATSRGLRSDHSYNEQFF. This rearrangement joins TRBV15 to TRBJ2-1, with D tentatively TRBD2 (5 bases). CDR3 length: 18 amino acids. The V and J ends lost 1 base and 1 base respectively, with 17 bases between them. Germline CDR1 reads LNHNV; CDR2 reads YYDKDF (reference sequence).